This record concerns one TCR beta chain sequence. Antigen unknown. This sample is drawn from a study of CD8+ T cells in alopecia areata. Study as a whole: Administration of oral tofacitinib to treated patients was at 5 to 10 mg twice daily. Overall study findings and caveats: When scalp samples are sequenced, resident alphabeta T cells of normal skin are also captured. Normal scalp had lower clonality than lesional scalp, with alopecia totalis/universalis lesions showing this most strongly.

Isolated RNA was reverse transcribed into cDNA used as the sequencing template. Method: immunoSEQ multiplex PCR; TCRdb's copy keeps in-frame clones and lacks some. This table has 200,000 to 250,000 clones, 50% to 70% appearing once. There are 15 residues in the CDR3. V lost 6 bases to trimming and J lost 5 bases, with 20 bases between them. The V gene's germline CDR1 is SGHDN and CDR2 FVKESK. The source is a human donor with alopecia areata. J is TRBJ2-7 and V is TRBV14; TRBD2 might be the D (6 bases). This sample comprised CD4+ T cells sorted from blood, obtained at week 0. In DNA, the CDR3 is TGTGCCAGCAGTCGGGCCGGGACTTTCCGCCACGAGCAGTACTTC. This gives the protein CASSRAGTFRHEQYF.